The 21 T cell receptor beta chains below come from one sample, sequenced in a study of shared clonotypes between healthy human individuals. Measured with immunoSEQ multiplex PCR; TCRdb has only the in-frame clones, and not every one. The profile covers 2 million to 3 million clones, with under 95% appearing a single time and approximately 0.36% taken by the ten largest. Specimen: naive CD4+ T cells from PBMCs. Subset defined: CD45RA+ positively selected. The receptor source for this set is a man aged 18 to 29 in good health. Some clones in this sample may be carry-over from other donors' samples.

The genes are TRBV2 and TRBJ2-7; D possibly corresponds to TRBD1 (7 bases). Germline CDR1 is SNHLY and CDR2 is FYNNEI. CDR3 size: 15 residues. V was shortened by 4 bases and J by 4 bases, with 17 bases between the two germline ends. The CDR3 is CASSAGRQGVYEQYF. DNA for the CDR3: TGTGCCAGCAGTGCCGGGAGACAGGGTGTATACGAGCAGTACTTC. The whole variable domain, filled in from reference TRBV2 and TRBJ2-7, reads EPEVTQTPSHQVTQMGQEVILRCVPISNHLYFYWYRQILGQKVEFLVSFYNNEISEKSEIFDDQFSVERPDGSNFTLKIRSTKLEDSAMYFCASSAGRQGVYEQYFGPGTRLTVT.

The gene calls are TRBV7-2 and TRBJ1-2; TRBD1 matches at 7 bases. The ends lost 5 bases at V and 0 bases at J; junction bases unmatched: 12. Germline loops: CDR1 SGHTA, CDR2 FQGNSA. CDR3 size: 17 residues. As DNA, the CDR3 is TGTGCCAGCAGCCCTACCGGGACAGCCTATCCTAACTATGGCTACACCTTC. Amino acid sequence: CASSPTGTAYPNYGYTF.

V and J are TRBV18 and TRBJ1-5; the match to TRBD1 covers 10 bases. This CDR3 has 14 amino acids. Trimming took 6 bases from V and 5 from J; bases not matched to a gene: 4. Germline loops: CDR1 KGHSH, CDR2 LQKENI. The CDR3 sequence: CASSGQGKDQPQHF. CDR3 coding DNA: TGTGCCAGCTCGGGACAGGGGAAGGATCAGCCCCAGCATTTT.

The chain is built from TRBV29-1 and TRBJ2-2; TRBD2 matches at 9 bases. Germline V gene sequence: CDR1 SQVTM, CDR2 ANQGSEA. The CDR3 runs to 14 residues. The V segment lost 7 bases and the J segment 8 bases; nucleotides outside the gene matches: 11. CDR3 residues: CSEIGTSIKGELFF. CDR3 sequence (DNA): TGCAGCGAGATCGGGACTAGCATAAAGGGGGAGCTGTTTTTT.

The CDR3 is CASSSREDNTYEQYF. CDR3 bases: TGTGCCAGCAGCTCGCGTGAAGACAATACCTACGAGCAGTACTTC. The rearrangement links TRBV7-2 to TRBJ2-7; the D is unclear. V was clipped by 4 bases and J by 2 bases, with 15 bases between them. The germline gives CDR1 SGHTA, CDR2 FQGNSA. The CDR3 loop spans 15 amino acids.

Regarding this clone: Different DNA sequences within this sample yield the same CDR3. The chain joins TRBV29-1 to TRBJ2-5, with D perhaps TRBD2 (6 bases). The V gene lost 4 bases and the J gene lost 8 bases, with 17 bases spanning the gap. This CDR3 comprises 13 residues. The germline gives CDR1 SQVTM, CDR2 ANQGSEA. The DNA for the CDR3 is TGCAGCGTTGTGAGGGGACTTCTAGAAACCCAGTACTTC. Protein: CSVVRGLLETQYF.

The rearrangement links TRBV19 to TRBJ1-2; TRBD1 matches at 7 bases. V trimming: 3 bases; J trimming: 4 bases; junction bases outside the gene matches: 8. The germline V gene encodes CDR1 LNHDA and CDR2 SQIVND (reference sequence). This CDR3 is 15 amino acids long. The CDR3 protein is CASSIPDRTTYGYTF. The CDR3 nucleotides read TGTGCCAGTAGTATCCCGGACAGGACGACCTATGGCTACACCTTC.

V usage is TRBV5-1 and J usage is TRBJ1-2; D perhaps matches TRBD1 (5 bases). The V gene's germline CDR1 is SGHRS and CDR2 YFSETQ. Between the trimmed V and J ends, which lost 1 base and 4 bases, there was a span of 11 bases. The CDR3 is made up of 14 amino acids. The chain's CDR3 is CASSLLGLSYGYTF. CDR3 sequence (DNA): TGCGCCAGCAGCTTGTTGGGACTCAGCTATGGCTACACCTTC.

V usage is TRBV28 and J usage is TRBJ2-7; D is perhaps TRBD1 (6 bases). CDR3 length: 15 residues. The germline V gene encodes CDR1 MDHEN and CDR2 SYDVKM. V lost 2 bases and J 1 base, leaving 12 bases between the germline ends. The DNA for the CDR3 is TGTGCCAGCAGTTTACCCCGTAGGGGGTCCTACGAGCAGTACTTC. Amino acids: CASSLPRRGSYEQYF.

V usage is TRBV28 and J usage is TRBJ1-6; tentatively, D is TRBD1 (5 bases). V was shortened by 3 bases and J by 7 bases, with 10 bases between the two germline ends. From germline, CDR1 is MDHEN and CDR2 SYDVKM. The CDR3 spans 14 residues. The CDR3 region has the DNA TGTGCCAGCAGTTTGCGACAGAACAATTCACCCCTCCACTTT. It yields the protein CASSLRQNNSPLHF.

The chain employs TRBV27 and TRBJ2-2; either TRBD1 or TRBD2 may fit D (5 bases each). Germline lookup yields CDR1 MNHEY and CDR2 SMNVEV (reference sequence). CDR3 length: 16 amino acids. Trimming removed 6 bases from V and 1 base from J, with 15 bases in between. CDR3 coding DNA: TGTGCCAGCAGGACCCCTACGGGGCGGAACACCGGGGAGCTGTTTTTT. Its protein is CASRTPTGRNTGELFF.

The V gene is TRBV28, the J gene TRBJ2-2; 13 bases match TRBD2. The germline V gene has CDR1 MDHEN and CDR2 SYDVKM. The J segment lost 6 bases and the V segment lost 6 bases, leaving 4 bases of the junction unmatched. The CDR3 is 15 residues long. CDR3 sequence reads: CASSHGLAGAGELFF. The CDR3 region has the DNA TGTGCCAGCAGCCATGGACTAGCGGGAGCCGGGGAGCTGTTTTTT.

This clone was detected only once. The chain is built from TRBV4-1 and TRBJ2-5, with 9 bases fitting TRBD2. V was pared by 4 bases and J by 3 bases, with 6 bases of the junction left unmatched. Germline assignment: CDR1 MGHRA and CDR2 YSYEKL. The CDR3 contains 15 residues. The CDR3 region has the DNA TGCGCCAGCAGCCGTAAGGGACTAGCTGAAGAGACCCAGTACTTC. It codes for CASSRKGLAEETQYF.

The CDR3, as DNA: TGTGCCAGCAGGAGGACAGGGCACACAGATACGCAGTATTTT. Protein: CASRRTGHTDTQYF. The rearrangement links TRBV6-5 to TRBJ2-3; TRBD1 matches 8 bases. Germline-derived CDR1 and CDR2 are MNHEY and SVGAGI. After removal of 6 bases from V and 2 bases from J, the junction contained 4 bases not matched to a gene. The CDR3 length is 14 residues.

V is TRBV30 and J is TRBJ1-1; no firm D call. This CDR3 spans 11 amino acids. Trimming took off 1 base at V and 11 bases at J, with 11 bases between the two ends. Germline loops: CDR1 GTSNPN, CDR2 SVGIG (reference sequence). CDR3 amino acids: CAWSEGGNAFF. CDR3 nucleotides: TGTGCCTGGAGTGAGGGAGGGAACGCTTTCTTT.

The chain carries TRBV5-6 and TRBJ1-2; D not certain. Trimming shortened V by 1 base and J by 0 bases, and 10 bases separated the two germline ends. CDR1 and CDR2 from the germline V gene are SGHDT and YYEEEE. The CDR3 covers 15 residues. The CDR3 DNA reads TGTGCCAGCAGCTTGCAGGACGGGACTAACTATGGCTACACCTTC. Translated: CASSLQDGTNYGYTF.

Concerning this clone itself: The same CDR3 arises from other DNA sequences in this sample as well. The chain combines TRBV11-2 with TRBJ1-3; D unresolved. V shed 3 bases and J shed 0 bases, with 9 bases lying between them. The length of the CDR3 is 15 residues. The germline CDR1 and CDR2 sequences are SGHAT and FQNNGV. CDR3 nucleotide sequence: TGTGCCAGCAGCTTGGGCCAACTCTCTGGAAACACCATATATTTT. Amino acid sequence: CASSLGQLSGNTIYF.

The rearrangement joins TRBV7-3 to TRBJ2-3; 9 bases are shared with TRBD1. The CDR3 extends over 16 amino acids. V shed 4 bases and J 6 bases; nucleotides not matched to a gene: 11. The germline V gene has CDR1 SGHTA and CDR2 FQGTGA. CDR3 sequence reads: CASSYTGGQGADTQYF. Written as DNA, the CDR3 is TGTGCCAGCAGCTACACCGGGGGACAGGGTGCCGATACGCAGTATTTT. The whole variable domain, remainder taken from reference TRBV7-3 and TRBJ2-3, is GAGVSQTPSNKVTEKGKYVELRCDPISGHTALYWYRQSLGQGPEFLIYFQGTGAADDSGLPNDRFFAVRPEGSVSTLKIQRTERGDSAVYLCASSYTGGQGADTQYFGPGTRLTVL.

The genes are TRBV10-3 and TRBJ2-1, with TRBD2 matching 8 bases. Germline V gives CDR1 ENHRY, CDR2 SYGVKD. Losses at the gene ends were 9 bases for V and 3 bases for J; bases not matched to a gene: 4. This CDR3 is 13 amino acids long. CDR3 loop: CAIAGASYNEQFF. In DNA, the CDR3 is TGTGCCATAGCGGGAGCGAGCTACAATGAGCAGTTCTTC.

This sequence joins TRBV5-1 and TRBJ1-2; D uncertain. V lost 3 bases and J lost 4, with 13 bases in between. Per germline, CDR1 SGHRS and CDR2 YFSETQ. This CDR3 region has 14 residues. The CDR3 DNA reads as TGCGCCAGCAGCTCGGACGGAAATTTCTATGGCTACACCTTC. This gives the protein CASSSDGNFYGYTF.

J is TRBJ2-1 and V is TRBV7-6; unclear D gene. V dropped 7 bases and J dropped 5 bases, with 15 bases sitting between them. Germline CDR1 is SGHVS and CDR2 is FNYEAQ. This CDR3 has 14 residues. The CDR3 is CASTLNGPNNEQFF. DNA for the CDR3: TGTGCCAGCACCCTAAACGGGCCGAACAATGAGCAGTTCTTC. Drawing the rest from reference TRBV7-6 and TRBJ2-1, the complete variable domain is GAGVSQSPRYKVTKRGQDVALRCDPISGHVSLYWYRQALGQGPEFLTYFNYEAQQDKSGLPNDRFSAERPEGSISTLTIQRTEQRDSAMYRCASTLNGPNNEQFFGPGTRLTVL.